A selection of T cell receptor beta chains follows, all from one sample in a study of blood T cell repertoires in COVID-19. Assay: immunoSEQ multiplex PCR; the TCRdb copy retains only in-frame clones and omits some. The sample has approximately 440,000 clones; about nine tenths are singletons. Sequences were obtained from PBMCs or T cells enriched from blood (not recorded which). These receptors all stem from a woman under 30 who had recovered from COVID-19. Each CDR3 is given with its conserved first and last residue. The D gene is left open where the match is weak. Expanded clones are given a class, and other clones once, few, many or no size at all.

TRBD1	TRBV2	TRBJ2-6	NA	CASTRIFSGTGAGANVLTF	TGTGCCAGCACCCGAATCTTCTCCGGGACAGGGGCTGGGGCCAACGTCCTGACTTTC
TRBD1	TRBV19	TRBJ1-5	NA	CASTRGTGGGRYQPQHF	TGTGCCAGTACCCGCGGGACAGGGGGCGGGAGGTATCAGCCCCAGCATTTT
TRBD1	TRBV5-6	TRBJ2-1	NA	CASSRTGTGKNEQFF	TGTGCCAGCAGCCGAACCGGGACAGGCAAAAATGAGCAGTTCTTC
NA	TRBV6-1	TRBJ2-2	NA	CASSELDGELFF	TGTGCCAGCAGTGAATTAGACGGGGAGCTGTTTTTT
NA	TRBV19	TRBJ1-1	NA	CASSQGTEAFF	TGTGCCAGTAGTCAGGGGACTGAAGCTTTCTTT
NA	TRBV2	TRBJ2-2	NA	CASSEGPTNTGELFF	TGTGCCAGCAGTGAGGGGCCCACCAACACCGGGGAGCTGTTTTTT
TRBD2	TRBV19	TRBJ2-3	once	CASSLAGDTDTQYF	TGTGCCAGTAGTCTAGCGGGGGACACAGATACGCAGTATTTT
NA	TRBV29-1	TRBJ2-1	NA	CSVVHTGGQHNEQFF	TGCAGCGTTGTTCATACCGGGGGTCAGCACAATGAGCAGTTCTTC
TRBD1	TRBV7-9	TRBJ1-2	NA	CASSQGADYGYTF	TGTGCCAGCAGTCAGGGGGCTGACTATGGCTACACCTTC
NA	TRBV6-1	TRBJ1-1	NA	CASSERRGWGEAFF	TGTGCCAGCAGTGAACGTAGGGGATGGGGTGAAGCTTTCTTT
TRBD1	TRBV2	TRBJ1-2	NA	CASFRDRGNYGYTF	TGTGCCAGCTTCCGGGACAGGGGGAACTATGGCTACACCTTC
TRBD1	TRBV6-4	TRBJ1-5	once	CASNLRPRTGDSNQPQHF	TGTGCCAGCAACCTACGCCCAAGGACAGGGGATAGCAATCAGCCCCAGCATTTT
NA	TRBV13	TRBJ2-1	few	CASSPRTVYNEQFF	TGTGCCAGCAGCCCCCGGACTGTCTACAATGAGCAGTTCTTC
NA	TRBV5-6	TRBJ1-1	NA	CASSFWAGQMGTEAFF	TGTGCCAGCAGCTTCTGGGCAGGTCAAATGGGCACTGAAGCTTTCTTT
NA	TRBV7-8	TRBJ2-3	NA	CASSLVPGMTTDTQYF	TGTGCCAGCAGCTTAGTTCCAGGGATGACGACAGATACGCAGTATTTT
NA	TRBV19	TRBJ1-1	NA	CASTLRTEAFF	TGTGCCAGTACTTTACGGACTGAAGCTTTCTTT
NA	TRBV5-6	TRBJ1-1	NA	CASSLGGEGFSTEAFF	TGTGCCAGCAGCTTAGGGGGAGAAGGCTTTAGCACTGAAGCTTTCTTT
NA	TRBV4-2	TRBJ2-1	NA	CASSQVLGTYNEQFF	TGTGCCAGCAGCCAAGTCCTTGGGACTTACAATGAGCAGTTCTTC
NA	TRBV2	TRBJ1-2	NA	CASSEGQTYGYTF	TGTGCCAGCAGTGAAGGCCAGACTTATGGCTACACCTTC
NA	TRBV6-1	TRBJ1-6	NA	CASSEGMVPNSPLHF	TGTGCCAGCAGTGAGGGCATGGTCCCTAATTCACCCCTCCACTTT
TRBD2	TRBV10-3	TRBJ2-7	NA	CAIKLAEGSGYEQYF	TGTGCCATCAAGCTAGCGGAGGGAAGCGGCTACGAGCAGTACTTC
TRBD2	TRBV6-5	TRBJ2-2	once	CASSRDSGDTGELFF	TGTGCCAGCAGTCGGGATAGCGGGGACACCGGGGAGCTGTTTTTT
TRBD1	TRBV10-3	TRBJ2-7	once	CAISESRTGGDEQYF	TGTGCCATCAGTGAGTCGCGGACAGGGGGTGACGAGCAGTACTTC
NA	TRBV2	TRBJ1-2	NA	CASGQYGYTF	TGTGCCAGCGGACAATATGGCTACACCTTC
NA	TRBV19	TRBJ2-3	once	CASSPRTDTQYF	TGTGCCAGTAGTCCTCGCACAGATACGCAGTATTTT
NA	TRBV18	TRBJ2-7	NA	CASSLSPGPGVEQYF	TGTGCCAGCTCACTCAGTCCGGGACCGGGGGTAGAGCAGTACTTC